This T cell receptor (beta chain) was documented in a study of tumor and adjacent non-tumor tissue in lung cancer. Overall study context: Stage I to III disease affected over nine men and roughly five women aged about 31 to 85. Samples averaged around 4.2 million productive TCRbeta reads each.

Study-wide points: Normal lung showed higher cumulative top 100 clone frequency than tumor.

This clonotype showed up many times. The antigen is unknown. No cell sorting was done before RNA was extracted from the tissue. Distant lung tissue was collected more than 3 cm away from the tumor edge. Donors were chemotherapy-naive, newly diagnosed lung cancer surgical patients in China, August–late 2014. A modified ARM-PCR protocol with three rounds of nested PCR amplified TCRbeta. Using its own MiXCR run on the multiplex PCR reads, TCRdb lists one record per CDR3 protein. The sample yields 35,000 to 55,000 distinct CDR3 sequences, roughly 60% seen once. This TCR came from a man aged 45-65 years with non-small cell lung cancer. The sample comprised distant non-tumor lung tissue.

DNA of the CDR3: TGCGCCAGCAGCCCTGGCTTACTAGCGGGAGGAACCGGGGAGCTGTTTTTT. Translated, it gives CASSPGLLAGGTGELFF. The chain is built from TRBV5-1 and TRBJ2-2, with 12 bases aligning to TRBD2. The V segment lost 4 bases and the J segment 5 bases; nucleotides outside the gene matches: 9. Germline CDR1 reads SGHRS; CDR2 reads YFSETQ. The CDR3 extends over 17 amino acids.